These 29 T cell receptor beta chains share one sample of origin, sequenced in a study of STAT5B mutations in CD4+ large granular lymphocyte leukemia (dated by TCRdb to between 2021 and 2022). The library was produced with the immunoSEQ multiplex PCR assay. Here the immuneACCESS table is served through TCRdb, limited to in-frame sequences with V and J called. Missing clones are a known gap in these copies; in checked studies unresolved V genes cover under half, and the rest lacks a known reason. This sample comprises 30,000 to 40,000 clones, 76% of them detected only once. In total, the top ten clones hold roughly 6.9% of the sample. The sample comprised CD4+ T cells from blood buffy coats. The receptors shown here come from a human donor in good health.

In DNA form, the CDR3 reads TGTGCCAGCAGCCCGGGGGGGTGGCGAAGCTCCTACGAGCAGTACTTC. Protein: CASSPGGWRSSYEQYF. The chain joins TRBV7-2 to TRBJ2-7, with TRBD2 matching 8 bases. Germline CDR1 reads SGHTA; CDR2 reads FQGNSA. With V trimmed by 5 bases and J by 0 bases, 9 bases remained unmatched. This CDR3 is built from 16 residues. The full variable domain, its missing parts supplied by reference TRBV7-2 and TRBJ2-7, is GAGVSQSPSNKVTEKGKDVELRCDPISGHTALYWYRQSLGQGLEFLIYFQGNSAPDKSGLPSDRFSAERTGGSVSTLTIQRTQQEDSAVYLCASSPGGWRSSYEQYFGPGTRLTVT.

CDR3 protein: CASSSRTGGLETQYF. CDR3 nucleotides: TGTGCCAGCAGCTCCCGGACAGGGGGTTTGGAGACCCAGTACTTC. The rearrangement uses TRBV11-2 and TRBJ2-5; 10 nucleotides line up with TRBD1. In germline, CDR1 is SGHAT, CDR2 FQNNGV. The CDR3 length is 15 residues. J gave up 5 bases and V 4 bases, and 7 bases lay outside the gene matches.

This clone occurred a few times. V is TRBV5-4 and J is TRBJ2-7; 8 nucleotides match TRBD2. Germline assignment: CDR1 SGHNT and CDR2 YYREEE (reference sequence). CDR3 length: 14 amino acids. With 0 bases clipped from V and 6 bases from J, the junction kept 5 bases outside the gene matches. CDR3 coding DNA: TGTGCCAGCAGCTTGGTGCGGGGGGCTGGCGAGCAGTACTTC. Its translation is CASSLVRGAGEQYF.

The CDR3 loop reads CASSPPSGTGGYGYTF. The CDR3 DNA reads TGTGCCAGCAGCCCACCCTCCGGGACAGGGGGCTATGGCTACACCTTC. V usage is TRBV5-4 and J usage is TRBJ1-2, with TRBD1 matching 11 bases. The CDR3 loop spans 16 amino acids. The junction had 9 bases not matched to a gene; V was cut back by 4 bases and J by 4 bases. Germline V gives CDR1 SGHNT, CDR2 YYREEE (reference sequence). Supplemented by reference TRBV5-4 and TRBJ1-2, the full variable domain reads ETGVTQSPTHLIKTRGQQVTLRCSSQSGHNTVSWYQQALGQGPQFIFQYYREEENGRGNFPPRFSGLQFPNYSSELNVNALELDDSALYLCASSPPSGTGGYGYTFGSGTRLTVV.

The V and J genes are TRBV7-2 and TRBJ2-2; 8 bases are a match to TRBD2. V shed 5 bases and J 6 bases; nucleotides not matched to a gene: 5. The CDR3 loop spans 14 amino acids. The germline gives CDR1 SGHTA, CDR2 FQGNSA. The CDR3 loop is CASSAQTSAGELFF. The DNA of the CDR3 is TGTGCCAGCAGCGCACAGACTAGCGCCGGGGAGCTGTTTTTT.

This clone was observed once. The chain links TRBV29-1 to TRBJ1-2, with 7 nucleotides matching TRBD1. J gave up 8 bases and V 4 bases, and 7 bases lay outside the gene matches. This CDR3 region has 12 residues. Germline loops: CDR1 SQVTM, CDR2 ANQGSEA. CDR3 sequence (DNA): TGCAGCGTTGTAAGGGGGCTAGGGGGCTACACCTTC. Translating gives CSVVRGLGGYTF.

The J gene is TRBJ2-7, the V gene TRBV27, with 10 positions matching TRBD1. This CDR3 spans 15 amino acids. The germline V gene has CDR1 MNHEY and CDR2 SMNVEV (reference sequence). Unmatched junction bases numbered 6, after V lost 1 base and J lost 6 bases. The DNA of the CDR3 is TGTGCCAGCAGTTTATATTCGGGACAGGGGACCGAGCAGTACTTC. Translating gives CASSLYSGQGTEQYF.

In DNA form, the CDR3 reads TGTGCCAGCAGCTTAACGGTGGGGGACAGACCCTTCTTC. It is translated as CASSLTVGDRPFF. The rearrangement links TRBV7-3 to TRBJ2-1, with 7 bases that match TRBD1. This CDR3 is 13 amino acids long. Losses at the gene ends were 0 bases for V and 16 bases for J; bases not matched to a gene: 9. The germline gives CDR1 SGHTA, CDR2 FQGTGA.

The J gene is TRBJ2-5, the V gene TRBV7-9; D remains ambiguous. Per germline, CDR1 SEHNR and CDR2 FQNEAQ (reference sequence). Trimming cost V 7 bases and J 1 base, with 4 bases left between them. This CDR3 is built from 11 residues. CDR3: CASTFQETQYF. Here the CDR3 DNA reads TGTGCCAGCACCTTCCAAGAGACCCAGTACTTC.

This clone was counted a single time. This chain uses TRBV29-1 with TRBJ1-1, with a tentative D call TRBD1 (5 bases). CDR1 is SQVTM, CDR2 ANQGSEA, per germline. The CDR3 sequence is 12 residues long. CDR3 bases: TGCGGCTCCCAGGTAGGGACCACTGAAGCTTTCTTT. Its translation is CGSQVGTTEAFF.

The CDR3 is CASSFGTSQETQYF. The CDR3, as DNA: TGTGCCAGCAGCTTTGGGACGAGCCAAGAGACCCAGTACTTC. The V gene is TRBV9, the J gene TRBJ2-5, with D perhaps given as TRBD1 or TRBD2 (5 bases each). Looked up from germline, CDR1 is SGDLS and CDR2 is YYNGEE. V lost 4 bases and J lost 1, with 11 bases in between. This CDR3 is built from 14 residues.

J is TRBJ2-1 and V is TRBV28; no definite D call. V was cut by 2 bases and J by 7 bases, with 9 bases left in between. This CDR3 spans 13 amino acids. CDR1 and CDR2 from the germline V gene are MDHEN and SYDVKM. As DNA, the CDR3 is TGTGCCAGCAGTTTAGCTACGCCTAATGAGCAGTTCTTC. This translates into CASSLATPNEQFF.

The chain recombines TRBV7-6 with TRBJ2-5; D may match TRBD1 or TRBD2 (6 bases each). Trimming shortened V by 2 bases and J by 5 bases, and 12 bases separated the two germline ends. CDR3 length: 14 residues. Germline-derived CDR1 and CDR2 are SGHVS and FNYEAQ. The CDR3 loop reads CASSLPGGGETQYF. In DNA, the CDR3 is TGTGCCAGCAGCTTACCCGGGGGCGGGGAGACCCAGTACTTC.

The chain carries TRBV18 and TRBJ1-4, with D unclear. CDR1 and CDR2 (germline): KGHSH, LQKENI. This CDR3 has 15 amino acids. The V end lost 2 bases, the J end lost 3 bases, and 10 bases lay between the germline ends. The CDR3 here is CASSPFGPPNEKLFF. The CDR3 nucleotides are TGTGCCAGCTCACCATTCGGCCCTCCTAATGAAAAACTGTTTTTT.

This clone was recorded a few times. The genes are TRBV2 and TRBJ1-1; 7 bases agree with TRBD1. The ends lost 3 bases at V and 10 bases at J; junction bases unmatched: 5. CDR1 is SNHLY and CDR2 is FYNNEI in the germline V gene. The CDR3 has 12 amino acids. CDR3 bases: TGTGCCAGCAGTGAGTCGGGACAGCGAGCTTTCTTT. Amino acid sequence: CASSESGQRAFF.

The chain has TRBV11-2 and TRBJ2-5, with D hard to call. Trimming took off 0 bases at V and 2 bases at J, with 19 bases between the two ends. Germline V CDR1 and CDR2: SGHAT, FQNNGV. There are 18 residues in the CDR3. CDR3 nucleotides: TGTGCCAGCAGCTTAGATTCATGGCGGACCAGCCTTCAAGAGACCCAGTACTTC. Translating it yields CASSLDSWRTSLQETQYF.

This clone was picked up a small number of times. The V and J genes are TRBV7-2 and TRBJ2-6; TRBD1 is a possible D gene (5 bases). V gave up 1 base and J gave up 1 base, with 8 bases separating them. The CDR3 is 16 amino acids. Germline loops: CDR1 SGHTA, CDR2 FQGNSA. Written as DNA, the CDR3 is TGTGCCAGCAGCTTAGGATCAGGGTCTGGGGCCAACGTCCTGACTTTC. Translated: CASSLGSGSGANVLTF.

The chain carries TRBV5-1 and TRBJ1-1; perhaps TRBD1 as D (5 bases). This CDR3 has 15 residues. Germline CDR1 is SGHRS and CDR2 is YFSETQ. V was pared by 1 base and J by 3 bases, with 13 bases between. DNA of the CDR3: TGCGCCAGCAGCTTGTATGCAGGGATGGACACTGAAGCTTTCTTT. This gives the protein CASSLYAGMDTEAFF.

This rearrangement joins TRBV19 to TRBJ2-7; 8 bases align to TRBD2. Germline CDR1 reads LNHDA; CDR2 reads SQIVND (reference sequence). The V segment lost 3 bases and the J segment 0 bases; nucleotides outside the gene matches: 13. The CDR3 spans 18 residues. CDR3 amino acids: CASSIKGYTGTSSYEQYF. The DNA for the CDR3 is TGTGCCAGTAGTATCAAGGGGTATACCGGGACTAGCTCCTACGAGCAGTACTTC.

The chain is built from TRBV27 and TRBJ1-5; D call uncertain. Germline CDR1 reads MNHEY; CDR2 reads SMNVEV (reference sequence). This CDR3 region has 12 residues. The V and J ends lost 5 bases and 7 bases respectively, with 9 bases between them. CDR3 coding DNA: TGTGCCAGCAGTAGACCGGGGCAGCCCCAGCATTTT. Translating it yields CASSRPGQPQHF.

This clone was found once. The chain joins TRBV19 to TRBJ1-4; the D is unclear. The CDR3 loop spans 13 amino acids. The germline V gene encodes CDR1 LNHDA and CDR2 SQIVND (reference sequence). V gave up 4 bases and J gave up 7 bases, with 10 bases separating them. CDR3 in DNA: TGTGCCAGTAGTAGGAACCGGGCTGAAAAACTGTTTTTT. It specifies CASSRNRAEKLFF.

This chain uses TRBV11-2 with TRBJ2-5; 12 positions agree with TRBD2. The ends lost 5 bases at V and 5 bases at J; junction bases unmatched: 9. From germline, CDR1 is SGHAT and CDR2 FQNNGV. CDR3 length: 16 amino acids. The CDR3 loop reads CASSPRLAGEGETQYF. The CDR3 DNA sequence: TGTGCCAGCAGCCCCAGACTAGCGGGAGAGGGGGAGACCCAGTACTTC.

J is TRBJ1-4 and V is TRBV27; 7 bases are a match to TRBD1. The CDR3 is 14 residues long. Trimming took 7 bases from V and 7 from J; bases not matched to a gene: 9. CDR1 and CDR2 (germline): MNHEY, SMNVEV (reference sequence). Written as DNA, the CDR3 is TGTGCCAGCAAAAAGGGGGCGAGGCTTGAAAAACTGTTTTTT. This translates into CASKKGARLEKLFF.

The genes are TRBV7-9 and TRBJ2-7; 8 bases line up with TRBD2. Germline CDR1 is SEHNR and CDR2 is FQNEAQ (reference sequence). CDR3 size: 15 residues. After removal of 1 base from V and 3 bases from J, the junction contained 5 bases not matched to a gene. The CDR3 DNA reads TGTGCCAGCAGCTTAGGGGTAGCGGGAAGCTACGAGCAGTACTTC. Its protein is CASSLGVAGSYEQYF.

This clone was detected a few times. The J gene is TRBJ1-1, the V gene TRBV11-3; D gene ambiguous. Trimming left V 5 bases short and J 0 bases short, with 13 bases between. Germline CDR1 SGHNT, CDR2 YENEEA. This CDR3 is 15 amino acids long. CDR3 nucleotide sequence: TGTGCCAGCAGCCAAAAAGCTCAGTTGAACACTGAAGCTTTCTTT. This sequence encodes CASSQKAQLNTEAFF.

The chain is built from TRBV27 and TRBJ1-1, with 7 bases matching TRBD1. The CDR3 spans 15 residues. J was trimmed by 1 base and V by 5 bases; bases with no gene match: 7. CDR1 and CDR2 (germline): MNHEY, SMNVEV (reference sequence). CDR3 in amino acids: CASSTTTGRNTEAFF. The CDR3 DNA follows: TGTGCCAGCAGTACAACGACAGGGCGGAACACTGAAGCTTTCTTT.

V and J are TRBV11-3 and TRBJ2-1, with 12 positions matching TRBD2. From germline, CDR1 is SGHNT and CDR2 YENEEA. V gave up 0 bases and J gave up 6 bases; unmatched junction bases: 6. The CDR3 length is 17 residues. CDR3 coding DNA: TGTGCCAGCAGCTTAGAAGGTGGACTAGCGGGGTCCAATGAGCAGTTCTTC. It translates to CASSLEGGLAGSNEQFF.

A few counts support this clone. This chain connects TRBV27 to TRBJ2-7; a weak D match, TRBD2 (6 bases). V shed 5 bases and J shed 3 bases, with 17 bases lying between them. This CDR3 has 15 amino acids. From germline, CDR1 is MNHEY and CDR2 SMNVEV (reference sequence). CDR3 DNA sequence: TGTGCCAGCAGTCCCAAGGGACGAGCGGGCTACGAGCAGTACTTC. Protein: CASSPKGRAGYEQYF.

V is TRBV5-1 and J is TRBJ1-1, with D maybe TRBD1 (6 bases). Deletions cut 2 bases from V and 7 bases from J, with 15 bases between. The germline V gene has CDR1 SGHRS and CDR2 YFSETQ. This CDR3 is built from 14 residues. In DNA, the CDR3 is TGCGCCAGCAGCTTAACACAGGGTGGGGGTGAAGCTTTCTTT. It translates to CASSLTQGGGEAFF.